These 16 T cell receptor beta chains were all obtained from the same sample, sequenced in a study of response to subunit inactivated influenza vaccine. TCRdb reprocessed the RT-PCR reads with MiXCR, giving one entry per CDR3 protein. The table shows about 570,000 distinct CDR3 sequences, with roughly 10% occurring only once. The data also belong to a second study, concerning T cells expressing NK-cell markers. Per that study: 5'RACE template switching with UMIs produced the TCR beta cDNA.

The source material was PBMCs from blood, sampled on the day of vaccination. The receptors were sampled from a man in his forties or fifties who received an inactivated influenza vaccine.

Turning to this clonotype: The junction does not match germline at one end; this may be a read error. CDR3 amino acids: CASHKADTWELFF. CDR3 nucleotides: TGCGCCAGCCACAAAGCGGACACCTGGGAGCTGTTTTTT. This sequence joins TRBV5-1 and TRBJ2-2; D could derive from TRBD1 or TRBD2 (5 bases each). The CDR3 is 13 residues long. Germline CDR1 SGHRS, CDR2 YFSETQ.

The chain links TRBV28 to TRBJ2-3; D remains unclear. Trimming shortened V by 2 bases and J by 1 base, and 13 bases separated the two germline ends. Germline values: CDR1 MDHEN, CDR2 SYDVKM. CDR3 length equals 16 residues. CDR3: CASSLVSHSGTDTQYF. The CDR3 DNA is TGTGCCAGCAGTTTAGTCAGCCACTCCGGCACAGATACGCAGTATTTT.

This clonotype was recorded at least ten times. V is TRBV20-1 and J is TRBJ1-6; D is unresolved. Trimming removed 3 bases from V and 7 bases from J, with 7 bases in between. Germline values: CDR1 DFQATT, CDR2 SNEGSKA (reference sequence). The length of the CDR3 is 12 residues. The DNA of the CDR3 is TGCAGTGCTAGTGGTCAGAATTCACCCCTCCACTTT. Translation: CSASGQNSPLHF.

This clonotype was recorded a few times. The V call is TRBV20-1, the J call TRBJ1-5, with 7 bases aligning to TRBD1. Germline V CDR1 and CDR2: DFQATT, SNEGSKA (reference sequence). There are 13 residues in the CDR3. Germline trimming cut 4 bases from V and 5 bases from J; bases unmatched to any gene: 5. The DNA of the CDR3 is TGCAGTGCTAAGGGGGCGAACGATCAGCCCCAGCATTTT. It encodes CSAKGANDQPQHF.

This clonotype was recorded at least ten times. The chain links TRBV12-3 or TRBV12-4 to TRBJ1-2; D unresolved. The CDR3 extends over 13 amino acids. Trimming pared 4 bases from V and 4 bases from J, leaving 10 bases between. DNA for the CDR3: TGTGCCAGCAGTTCATCAGGTACCTATGGCTACACCTTC. Protein product: CASSSSGTYGYTF.

This clonotype appeared a few times. The CDR3 loop is CASSQLPGLQKWEQYF. In nucleotides, the CDR3 is TGCGCCAGCAGTCAATTGCCGGGACTCCAGAAATGGGAGCAGTACTTC. V usage is TRBV23-1 and J usage is TRBJ2-7; TRBD2 might be the D (6 bases). TRBV23-1 is given ORF status, its function remaining uncertain. With 1 base removed from V and 7 bases from J, the gap between germline ends came to 20 bases. The CDR3 totals 16 residues.

This clonotype turned up a few times. The V gene is TRBV20-1, the J gene TRBJ2-7, with 11 bases identical to TRBD2. V dropped 0 bases and J dropped 1; count of bases not matched to a gene: 5. Germline assignment: CDR1 DFQATT and CDR2 SNEGSKA (reference sequence). This CDR3 contains 16 residues. The CDR3 sequence is CSARDRRLAGSYEQYF. In DNA, the CDR3 is TGCAGTGCTAGAGATCGGCGACTAGCGGGGTCCTACGAGCAGTACTTC.

The chain uses TRBV7-4 and TRBJ2-2; 11 bases line up with TRBD2. The CDR3 is made up of 17 amino acids. V was pared by 0 bases and J by 6 bases, with 6 bases of the junction left unmatched. The germline gives CDR1 SGHVT, CDR2 SQSDAQ. CDR3 protein: CASSLALAGGLAGELFF. CDR3 coding DNA: TGTGCCAGCAGCTTAGCCCTAGCGGGAGGTTTAGCCGGGGAGCTGTTTTTT.

V usage is TRBV3-1 and J usage is TRBJ2-2, with 14 bases matching TRBD2. Germline CDR1 LGHDT, CDR2 YNNKEL (reference sequence). Trimming at V came to 3 bases and at J to 0 bases, leaving 3 bases not matched to a gene. CDR3 length: 18 amino acids. The CDR3 spells CASSQGLAGVTNTGELFF. The CDR3 region has the DNA TGTGCCAGCAGCCAGGGACTAGCGGGAGTGACGAACACCGGGGAGCTGTTTTTT.

Ten or more counts support this clonotype. The gene calls are TRBV24-1 and TRBJ1-5, with D unclear. Per germline, CDR1 KGHDR and CDR2 SFDVKD. V shed 1 base and J shed 1 base, with 4 bases lying between them. This CDR3 region has 14 residues. The CDR3 region has the DNA TGTGCCACCAGTGATTTATTCAGCAATCAGCCCCAGCATTTT. Translating it yields CATSDLFSNQPQHF.

The chain combines TRBV7-8 with TRBJ2-1, with D perhaps matching TRBD1 (7 bases). The CDR3 extends over 18 amino acids. Germline values: CDR1 SGHVS, CDR2 FQNEAQ. The V end was cut by 5 bases, the J end by 0 bases, with 20 bases between. The CDR3 sequence: CASSAGGLAEFSYNEQFF. For the CDR3, the DNA is TGTGCCAGCAGCGCAGGGGGTTTAGCGGAGTTCTCCTACAATGAGCAGTTCTTC.

The chain recombines TRBV7-8 with TRBJ2-7; D is ambiguous. Trimming pared 1 base from V and 0 bases from J, leaving 10 bases between. Germline V gene sequence: CDR1 SGHVS, CDR2 FQNEAQ. The CDR3 sequence is 15 residues long. CDR3 coding DNA: TGTGCCAGCAGCTTAGGAGTTTCGACCTCCTACGAGCAGTACTTC. Translated, it gives CASSLGVSTSYEQYF.

This clonotype has more than one count but fewer than ten. The chain employs TRBV20-1 and TRBJ2-3, with TRBD2 matching 7 bases. Germline CDR1 DFQATT, CDR2 SNEGSKA (reference sequence). V dropped 3 bases and J dropped 5; count of bases not matched to a gene: 5. CDR3 length equals 13 residues. The CDR3 region has the DNA TGCAGTGCTAGGGAGCGGGGAATAGATACGCAGTATTTT. This translates into CSARERGIDTQYF.

This clonotype was detected a few times. The rearrangement uses TRBV10-3 and TRBJ2-1, with D possibly being TRBD2 (6 bases). Looked up from germline, CDR1 is ENHRY and CDR2 is SYGVKD. V was trimmed by 9 bases and J by 6 bases, leaving 15 bases between them. The CDR3 runs 13 residues. This CDR3 is CAIASDEGNEQFF. The DNA of the CDR3 is TGTGCCATTGCTAGCGATGAAGGCAATGAGCAGTTCTTC.

This clonotype appeared many times. This chain connects TRBV4-2 to TRBJ2-7, with D maybe TRBD1 (6 bases). From germline, CDR1 is LGHNA and CDR2 YNFKEQ. V was shortened by 2 bases and J by 0 bases, with 17 bases between the two germline ends. The CDR3 runs to 17 residues. This CDR3 is CASSQNLDRSFSYEQYF. The DNA of the CDR3 is TGTGCCAGCAGCCAAAACCTGGACAGATCTTTCTCCTACGAGCAGTACTTC.

This clonotype was detected only a few times. The gene calls are TRBV4-1 and TRBJ2-5; D not resolved. The germline CDR1 and CDR2 sequences are MGHRA and YSYEKL. V shed 1 base and J shed 1 base, with 16 bases lying between them. The CDR3 contains 17 residues. This CDR3 reads CASSQGSLGQLQETQYF. The CDR3 DNA reads as TGCGCCAGCAGCCAAGGGTCGTTAGGGCAGCTCCAAGAGACCCAGTACTTC.